The clone carrying this T cell receptor beta chain is large within its sample. The CDR3 length is 15 residues. CDR1 MGHDK and CDR2 SYGVNS come from the germline V gene. V lost 6 bases and J lost 4, with 18 bases in between. TCRdb re-derived calls from the RT-PCR reads in MiXCR, one entry per CDR3 protein. The sample includes 450 to 600 distinct CDR3 sequences, around half of them seen just once. The clonotype originates from a female donor with primary Sjogren's syndrome. The chain links TRBV25-1 to TRBJ2-5; weak D call: TRBD2 (6 bases). The sample consisted of memory CD4+ T cells from salivary gland. The CDR3 loop is CASSPSLGTGETQYF. As DNA, the CDR3 is TGTGCCAGCAGCCCTTCCCTGGGGACTGGAGAGACCCAGTACTTC. The full variable domain, its missing parts supplied by reference TRBV25-1 and TRBJ2-5, is EADIYQTPRYLVIGTGKKITLECSQTMGHDKMYWYQQDPGMELHLIHYSYGVNSTEKGDLSSESTVSRIRTEHFPLTLESARPSHTSQYLCASSPSLGTGETQYFGPGTRLLVL.